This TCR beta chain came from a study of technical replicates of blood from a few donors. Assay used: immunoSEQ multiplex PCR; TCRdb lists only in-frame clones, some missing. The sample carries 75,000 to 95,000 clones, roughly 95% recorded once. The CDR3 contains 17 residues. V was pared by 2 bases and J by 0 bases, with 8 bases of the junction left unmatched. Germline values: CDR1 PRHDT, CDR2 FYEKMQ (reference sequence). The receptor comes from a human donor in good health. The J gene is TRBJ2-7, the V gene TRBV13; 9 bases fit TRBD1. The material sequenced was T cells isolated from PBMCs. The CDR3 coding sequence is TGTGCCAGCAGCTTAACGTTTTGGGACAGGGACTCCTACGAGCAGTACTTC. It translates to CASSLTFWDRDSYEQYF.